Listed below are T cell receptor beta chains from one sample, sequenced in a study of blood T cell repertoires in COVID-19. Profiled with immunoSEQ multiplex PCR; TCRdb holds only in-frame clones, not every one. The table has a few hundred thousand clones, over 80% seen once. Sequencing was done on a sample of PBMCs or T cells enriched from blood (not recorded which). The receptors were sampled from a woman aged 40 to 49 who had recovered from COVID-19. CDR3s include the opening cysteine and the closing phenylalanine or tryptophan. Fields, in order: V gene, D gene, J gene, CDR3 length, clone size, CDR3 protein, CDR3 DNA. A D gene is named only where the DNA matches it firmly. For some rows the clone size is stated as once, few or many, or as a class when expanded; others skip it.

v_gene: TRBV12-5; d_gene: TRBD1; j_gene: TRBJ2-1; len: 15; abundance: .; CDR3aa: CASGLVANRGSEQFF; CDR3nt: TGTGCTAGTGGTTTGGTAGCGAACAGGGGGAGCGAGCAGTTCTTC
v_gene: TRBV28; d_gene: .; j_gene: TRBJ1-5; len: 16; abundance: .; CDR3aa: CASSLLGPGWNQPQHF; CDR3nt: TGTGCCAGCAGTTTGCTTGGCCCGGGGTGGAATCAGCCCCAGCATTTT
v_gene: TRBV15; d_gene: TRBD2; j_gene: TRBJ2-1; len: 14; abundance: medium-sized; CDR3aa: CATSWTSGNNEQFF; CDR3nt: TGTGCCACCAGTTGGACTAGCGGGAACAATGAGCAGTTCTTC
v_gene: TRBV19; d_gene: .; j_gene: TRBJ2-6; len: 17; abundance: .; CDR3aa: CASSQTPGFSGANVLTF; CDR3nt: TGTGCCAGTAGCCAAACTCCAGGGTTCTCTGGGGCCAACGTCCTGACTTTC
v_gene: TRBV14; d_gene: TRBD2; j_gene: TRBJ2-3; len: 16; abundance: .; CDR3aa: CASSRRLAGPLQTQYF; CDR3nt: TGTGCCAGCAGCCGCCGACTAGCGGGACCTCTCCAGACGCAGTATTTT
v_gene: TRBV28; d_gene: .; j_gene: TRBJ2-5; len: 16; abundance: .; CDR3aa: CASSLPRQGLGETQYF; CDR3nt: TGTGCCAGCAGTTTACCCCGGCAGGGGTTGGGTGAGACCCAGTACTTC
v_gene: TRBV3-1/TRBV3-2; d_gene: .; j_gene: TRBJ1-4; len: 15; abundance: .; CDR3aa: CASSQERGAAAKLFF; CDR3nt: TGTGCCAGCAGCCAAGAACGGGGAGCAGCAGCAAAACTGTTTTTT
v_gene: TRBV30; d_gene: .; j_gene: TRBJ1-1; len: 11; abundance: .; CDR3aa: CAWSVDREAFF; CDR3nt: TGTGCCTGGAGTGTGGACAGAGAAGCTTTCTTT
v_gene: TRBV30; d_gene: .; j_gene: TRBJ2-1; len: 16; abundance: .; CDR3aa: CAWGVRRLVSGNEQFF; CDR3nt: TGTGCCTGGGGTGTTAGGAGGTTAGTTTCTGGGAATGAGCAGTTCTTC
v_gene: TRBV3-1/TRBV3-2; d_gene: .; j_gene: TRBJ1-4; len: 16; abundance: once; CDR3aa: CASSEVRQSTNEKLFF; CDR3nt: TGTGCCAGCAGCGAAGTGAGGCAGTCAACTAATGAAAAACTGTTTTTT
v_gene: TRBV18; d_gene: .; j_gene: TRBJ1-1; len: 14; abundance: .; CDR3aa: CASSPQGYGTEAFF; CDR3nt: TGTGCCAGCTCACCACAGGGGTATGGTACTGAAGCTTTCTTT
v_gene: TRBV11-2; d_gene: .; j_gene: TRBJ1-1; len: 13; abundance: .; CDR3aa: CASSGQRNTEAFF; CDR3nt: TGTGCCAGCAGCGGACAGAGGAACACTGAAGCTTTCTTT
v_gene: TRBV20-1; d_gene: TRBD2; j_gene: TRBJ2-3; len: 14; abundance: .; CDR3aa: CSASIAGITDTQYF; CDR3nt: TGCAGTGCTAGTATAGCGGGGATCACAGATACGCAGTATTTT
v_gene: TRBV5-1; d_gene: TRBD2; j_gene: TRBJ2-2; len: 15; abundance: .; CDR3aa: CASSPEAGDTGELFF; CDR3nt: TGCGCCAGCAGCCCCGAGGCGGGAGACACCGGGGAGCTGTTTTTT
v_gene: TRBV18; d_gene: TRBD1; j_gene: TRBJ1-2; len: 14; abundance: .; CDR3aa: CASSPAGQTNGYTF; CDR3nt: TGTGCCAGCTCACCAGCGGGACAGACGAATGGCTACACCTTC
v_gene: TRBV19; d_gene: .; j_gene: TRBJ2-5; len: 12; abundance: .; CDR3aa: CASKSSRETQYF; CDR3nt: TGTGCCAGTAAATCCTCTCGGGAGACCCAGTACTTC
v_gene: TRBV29-1; d_gene: TRBD2; j_gene: TRBJ2-5; len: 13; abundance: .; CDR3aa: CSVIAGIQETQYF; CDR3nt: TGCAGCGTGATAGCGGGGATCCAAGAGACCCAGTACTTC
v_gene: TRBV30; d_gene: .; j_gene: TRBJ2-6; len: 18; abundance: .; CDR3aa: CAWSRKQGLITGANVLTF; CDR3nt: TGTGCCTGGAGTCGAAAACAGGGTTTAATTACTGGGGCCAACGTCCTGACTTTC
v_gene: TRBV7-2; d_gene: TRBD1; j_gene: TRBJ1-1; len: 14; abundance: .; CDR3aa: CASSPRQGWTEAFF; CDR3nt: TGTGCCAGCAGCCCCAGACAGGGGTGGACTGAAGCTTTCTTT
v_gene: TRBV12-3/TRBV12-4; d_gene: .; j_gene: TRBJ1-2; len: 11; abundance: .; CDR3aa: CASSENGGYTF; CDR3nt: TGTGCCAGCAGCGAAAACGGTGGCTACACCTTC
v_gene: TRBV19; d_gene: .; j_gene: TRBJ1-3; len: 16; abundance: .; CDR3aa: CASSIRDTDSGNTIYF; CDR3nt: TGTGCCAGTAGTATTCGGGACACAGACTCTGGAAACACCATATATTTT
v_gene: TRBV25-1; d_gene: TRBD2; j_gene: TRBJ2-3; len: 17; abundance: .; CDR3aa: CASSAGGGGSRTDTQYF; CDR3nt: TGTGCCAGCAGTGCCGGGGGGGGAGGCTCTCGCACAGATACGCAGTATTTT
v_gene: TRBV10-3; d_gene: TRBD2; j_gene: TRBJ2-3; len: 15; abundance: .; CDR3aa: CAISELAGGTDTQYF; CDR3nt: TGTGCCATCAGTGAGCTAGCGGGAGGGACAGATACGCAGTATTTT
v_gene: TRBV5-6; d_gene: .; j_gene: TRBJ2-3; len: 13; abundance: .; CDR3aa: CASSSGIADTQYF; CDR3nt: TGTGCCAGCAGCTCCGGGATAGCGGATACGCAGTATTTT
v_gene: TRBV4-1; d_gene: TRBD1; j_gene: TRBJ2-7; len: 15; abundance: .; CDR3aa: CASSHGTGVGYEQYF; CDR3nt: TGCGCCAGCAGCCACGGGACAGGGGTTGGCTACGAGCAGTACTTC
v_gene: TRBV4-1; d_gene: TRBD1; j_gene: TRBJ1-2; len: 17; abundance: .; CDR3aa: CASSRVGDRGYFYGYTF; CDR3nt: TGCGCCAGCAGCCGTGTTGGGGACAGGGGATATTTCTATGGCTACACCTTC
v_gene: TRBV10-3; d_gene: .; j_gene: TRBJ2-1; len: 15; abundance: few; CDR3aa: CAISPGPIAEYEQFF; CDR3nt: TGTGCCATCAGTCCCGGTCCTATAGCGGAATATGAGCAGTTCTTC
v_gene: TRBV12-5; d_gene: .; j_gene: TRBJ1-3; len: 13; abundance: few; CDR3aa: CASAQAPGNTIYF; CDR3nt: TGTGCTAGTGCACAGGCCCCTGGAAACACCATATATTTT
v_gene: TRBV14; d_gene: TRBD2; j_gene: TRBJ2-5; len: 14; abundance: once; CDR3aa: CASSHGTSRETQYF; CDR3nt: TGTGCCAGCAGCCACGGGACTAGCAGAGAGACCCAGTACTTC
v_gene: TRBV7-8; d_gene: .; j_gene: TRBJ2-7; len: 14; abundance: .; CDR3aa: CASSLVQGSYEQYF; CDR3nt: TGTGCCAGCAGCTTAGTCCAGGGGTCCTACGAGCAGTACTTC
v_gene: TRBV6-1; d_gene: TRBD1; j_gene: TRBJ1-2; len: 14; abundance: .; CDR3aa: CASSEPDRGGGYTF; CDR3nt: TGTGCCAGCAGTGAACCCGACAGGGGAGGTGGCTACACCTTC
v_gene: TRBV10-3; d_gene: .; j_gene: TRBJ2-7; len: 14; abundance: .; CDR3aa: CAISARTDSYEQYF; CDR3nt: TGTGCCATCAGTGCCCGGACAGATTCCTACGAGCAGTACTTC
v_gene: TRBV7-2; d_gene: TRBD1; j_gene: TRBJ1-6; len: 14; abundance: .; CDR3aa: CASSPQGEVSPLHF; CDR3nt: TGTGCCAGCAGCCCACAGGGGGAGGTTTCACCCCTCCACTTT
v_gene: TRBV4-1; d_gene: TRBD2; j_gene: TRBJ2-1; len: 16; abundance: .; CDR3aa: CASSQASGSGGGEQFF; CDR3nt: TGCGCCAGCAGCCAAGCGAGCGGGAGTGGAGGAGGTGAGCAGTTCTTC
v_gene: TRBV6-5; d_gene: .; j_gene: TRBJ1-1; len: 14; abundance: .; CDR3aa: CASERKRGFTEAFF; CDR3nt: TGTGCCAGCGAGCGGAAAAGAGGTTTCACTGAAGCTTTCTTT
v_gene: TRBV10-1; d_gene: .; j_gene: TRBJ1-2; len: 13; abundance: .; CDR3aa: CASSDPQGNGYTF; CDR3nt: TGCGCCAGCAGTGACCCTCAGGGTAATGGCTACACCTTC
v_gene: TRBV12-3/TRBV12-4; d_gene: TRBD1; j_gene: TRBJ1-2; len: 13; abundance: .; CDR3aa: CASRLGQVQSYTF; CDR3nt: TGTGCCAGCAGGCTGGGACAGGTCCAAAGCTACACCTTC
v_gene: TRBV9; d_gene: .; j_gene: TRBJ1-2; len: 14; abundance: .; CDR3aa: CASSVRDSNYGYTF; CDR3nt: TGTGCCAGCAGCGTCAGGGACTCTAACTATGGCTACACCTTC
v_gene: TRBV27; d_gene: TRBD2; j_gene: TRBJ2-1; len: 14; abundance: .; CDR3aa: CASSLAGGSYEQFF; CDR3nt: TGTGCCAGCAGTTTAGCGGGAGGAAGTTATGAGCAGTTCTTC
v_gene: TRBV19; d_gene: .; j_gene: TRBJ2-2; len: 14; abundance: .; CDR3aa: CASSIQGITGELFF; CDR3nt: TGTGCCAGTAGTATACAGGGCATCACCGGGGAGCTGTTTTTT
v_gene: TRBV7-2; d_gene: TRBD2; j_gene: TRBJ2-3; len: 14; abundance: .; CDR3aa: CASSPGLAGDTQYF; CDR3nt: TGTGCCAGCAGCCCAGGACTAGCAGGGGATACGCAGTATTTT